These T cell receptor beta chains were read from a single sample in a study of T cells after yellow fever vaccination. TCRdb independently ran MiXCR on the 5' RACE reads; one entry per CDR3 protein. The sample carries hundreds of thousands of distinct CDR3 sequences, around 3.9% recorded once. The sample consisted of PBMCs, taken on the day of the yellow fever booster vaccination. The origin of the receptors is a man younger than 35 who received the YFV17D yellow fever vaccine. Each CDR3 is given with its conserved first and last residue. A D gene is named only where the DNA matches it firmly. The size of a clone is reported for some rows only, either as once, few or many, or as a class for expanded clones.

cdr3_aa: CSGDRGDYNEQFF
cdr3_nt: TGCAGCGGTGACAGGGGGGACTACAATGAGCAGTTCTTC
v_call: TRBV29-1
clone_size: few
j_call: TRBJ2-1
d_call: TRBD1

cdr3_aa: CASSQEGRGNSPLHF
cdr3_nt: TGTGCCAGCAGCCAAGAGGGGAGAGGCAATTCACCCCTCCACTTT
v_call: TRBV3-1
clone_size: .
j_call: TRBJ1-6
d_call: .

cdr3_aa: CSARDRTSGQETQYF
cdr3_nt: TGCAGTGCTAGAGATCGTACTAGCGGGCAAGAGACCCAGTACTTC
v_call: TRBV20-1
clone_size: many
j_call: TRBJ2-5
d_call: TRBD2

cdr3_aa: CASSRAGTGYQETQYF
cdr3_nt: TGTGCCAGCAGCCGAGCCGGGACAGGGTACCAAGAGACCCAGTACTTC
v_call: TRBV3-1
clone_size: many
j_call: TRBJ2-5
d_call: TRBD1

cdr3_aa: CASSRTVTDTQYF
cdr3_nt: TGTGCCAGCAGCCGAACGGTCACAGATACGCAGTATTTT
v_call: TRBV7-3
clone_size: .
j_call: TRBJ2-3
d_call: .

cdr3_aa: CASSNLRPTDTQYF
cdr3_nt: TGTGCCAGTAGTAATCTCCGTCCCACAGATACGCAGTATTTT
v_call: TRBV19
clone_size: .
j_call: TRBJ2-3
d_call: .

cdr3_aa: CASIQFIKSYNEQFF
cdr3_nt: TGTGCCAGCATCCAATTTATCAAGTCCTACAATGAGCAGTTCTTC
v_call: TRBV7-8
clone_size: few
j_call: TRBJ2-1
d_call: .

cdr3_aa: CASSLPGQVFEQYF
cdr3_nt: TGTGCCAGCAGTCTACCGGGACAGGTCTTCGAGCAGTACTTC
v_call: TRBV6-8
clone_size: many
j_call: TRBJ2-7
d_call: TRBD1

cdr3_aa: CASRRLIKRGSYEQYF
cdr3_nt: TGTGCCAGCAGGAGGCTTATTAAGCGGGGGAGCTACGAGCAGTACTTC
v_call: TRBV11-2
clone_size: many
j_call: TRBJ2-7
d_call: TRBD2

cdr3_aa: CASNTGTVGQPQHF
cdr3_nt: TGTGCCAGCAATACGGGGACAGTGGGTCAGCCCCAGCATTTT
v_call: TRBV12-3/TRBV12-4
clone_size: .
j_call: TRBJ1-5
d_call: TRBD1

cdr3_aa: CATSDWGFNQPQHF
cdr3_nt: TGTGCCACCAGTGATTGGGGGTTCAATCAGCCCCAGCATTTT
v_call: TRBV24-1
clone_size: few
j_call: TRBJ1-5
d_call: .

cdr3_aa: CASSRVWARAGEKRTQYF
cdr3_nt: TGTGCCAGCTCACGAGTTTGGGCCAGGGCTGGCGAGAAGAGAACCCAGTACTTC
v_call: TRBV18
clone_size: few
j_call: TRBJ2-5
d_call: .

cdr3_aa: CSVEALQGLGSDTQYF
cdr3_nt: TGCAGCGTTGAGGCCTTACAGGGACTTGGTTCAGATACGCAGTATTTT
v_call: TRBV29-1
clone_size: many
j_call: TRBJ2-3
d_call: .

cdr3_aa: CASSRHLSSGNTIYF
cdr3_nt: TGTGCCAGCAGCCGCCATCTAAGCTCTGGAAACACCATATATTTT
v_call: TRBV7-2
clone_size: few
j_call: TRBJ1-3
d_call: .

cdr3_aa: CASSLQGFTDTQYF
cdr3_nt: TGTGCCAGCAGCTTACAGGGGTTCACAGATACGCAGTATTTT
v_call: TRBV7-8
clone_size: many
j_call: TRBJ2-3
d_call: .

cdr3_aa: CASSKKSDRDHEQYF
cdr3_nt: TGTGCCAGCAGCAAAAAATCGGACAGGGACCACGAGCAGTACTTC
v_call: TRBV21-1
clone_size: .
j_call: TRBJ2-7
d_call: .

cdr3_aa: CASSDWGQTFYGYTF
cdr3_nt: TGTGCCAGCAGTGATTGGGGACAGACTTTCTATGGCTACACCTTC
v_call: TRBV2
clone_size: .
j_call: TRBJ1-2
d_call: TRBD1

cdr3_aa: CAIRPPTGNTGELFF
cdr3_nt: TGTGCCATCAGGCCACCTACAGGGAACACCGGGGAGCTGTTTTTT
v_call: TRBV10-3
clone_size: .
j_call: TRBJ2-2
d_call: .

cdr3_aa: CATSDGSRSTDTQYF
cdr3_nt: TGTGCCACCAGTGACGGAAGCCGTAGCACAGATACGCAGTATTTT
v_call: TRBV24-1
clone_size: .
j_call: TRBJ2-3
d_call: .

cdr3_aa: CSVEGLGGLETQYF
cdr3_nt: TGCAGCGTTGAAGGGTTAGGGGGGCTGGAGACCCAGTACTTC
v_call: TRBV29-1
clone_size: few
j_call: TRBJ2-5
d_call: .

cdr3_aa: CASSQDTGDAYGYTF
cdr3_nt: TGCGCCAGCAGCCAAGATACAGGAGATGCCTATGGCTACACCTTC
v_call: TRBV4-3
clone_size: .
j_call: TRBJ1-2
d_call: .

cdr3_aa: CASSYSDQPQHF
cdr3_nt: TGTGCCAGCAGTTACTCAGACCAGCCCCAGCATTTT
v_call: TRBV6-6
clone_size: few
j_call: TRBJ1-5
d_call: .

cdr3_aa: CASSFGDRRRSPLHF
cdr3_nt: TGTGCCAGCAGCTTCGGGGACAGAAGGCGATCACCCCTCCACTTT
v_call: TRBV7-2
clone_size: many
j_call: TRBJ1-6
d_call: TRBD1

cdr3_aa: CASTQGGSLEQYF
cdr3_nt: TGTGCCAGCACCCAAGGGGGTTCCCTCGAGCAGTACTTC
v_call: TRBV12-3/TRBV12-4
clone_size: .
j_call: TRBJ2-7
d_call: .